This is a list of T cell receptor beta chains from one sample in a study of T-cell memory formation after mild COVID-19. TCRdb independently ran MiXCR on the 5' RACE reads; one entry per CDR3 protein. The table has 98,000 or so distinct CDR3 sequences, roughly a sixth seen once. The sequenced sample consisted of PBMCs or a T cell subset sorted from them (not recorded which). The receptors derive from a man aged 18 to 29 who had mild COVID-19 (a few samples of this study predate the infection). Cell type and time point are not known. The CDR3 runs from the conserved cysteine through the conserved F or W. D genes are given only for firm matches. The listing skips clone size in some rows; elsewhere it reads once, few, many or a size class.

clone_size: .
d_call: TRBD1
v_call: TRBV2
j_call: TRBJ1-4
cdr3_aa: CASSEAGGGYEKLFF
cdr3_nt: TGTGCCAGCAGTGAAGCAGGAGGGGGCTATGAAAAACTGTTTTTT

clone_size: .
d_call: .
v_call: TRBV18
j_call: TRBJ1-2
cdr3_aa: CASSPSRALFNYGYTF
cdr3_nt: TGTGCCAGCTCACCAAGCAGGGCCCTGTTCAACTATGGCTACACCTTC

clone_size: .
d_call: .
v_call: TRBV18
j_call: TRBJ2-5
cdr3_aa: CASSPGKETQYF
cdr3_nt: TGTGCCAGCTCACCAGGGAAAGAGACCCAGTACTTC

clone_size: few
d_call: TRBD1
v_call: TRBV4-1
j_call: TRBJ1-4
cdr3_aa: CASSQRGQINEKLFF
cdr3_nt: TGCGCCAGCAGCCAGAGGGGACAGATTAATGAAAAACTGTTTTTT

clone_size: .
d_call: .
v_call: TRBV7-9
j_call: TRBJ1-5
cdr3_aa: CASSLGPGFNQPQHF
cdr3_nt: TGTGCCAGCAGCTTAGGACCGGGGTTCAATCAGCCCCAGCATTTT

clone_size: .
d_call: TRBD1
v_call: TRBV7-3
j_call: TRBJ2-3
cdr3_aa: CASSSAGTGVRGTQYF
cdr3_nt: TGTGCCAGCAGCTCCGCCGGGACAGGGGTGAGGGGTACGCAGTATTTT

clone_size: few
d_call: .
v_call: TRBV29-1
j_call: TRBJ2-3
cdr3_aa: CSVALSVDGDTQYF
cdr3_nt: TGCAGCGTCGCCCTCTCTGTGGACGGAGATACGCAGTATTTT

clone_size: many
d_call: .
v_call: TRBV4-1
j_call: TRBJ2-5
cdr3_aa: CASSSLQTEETQYF
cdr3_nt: TGCGCCAGCAGCTCCTTGCAAACCGAAGAGACCCAGTACTTC

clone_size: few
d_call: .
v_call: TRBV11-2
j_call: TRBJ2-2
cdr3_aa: CASSSIRRVTGELFF
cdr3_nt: TGTGCCAGCAGCTCTATAAGACGTGTCACCGGGGAGCTGTTTTTT

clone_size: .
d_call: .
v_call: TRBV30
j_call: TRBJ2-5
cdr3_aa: CAWSAGGLVTQYF
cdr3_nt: TGTGCCTGGAGTGCCGGGGGGCTCGTGACCCAGTACTTC

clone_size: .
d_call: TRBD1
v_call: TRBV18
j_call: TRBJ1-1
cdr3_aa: CASSPTDRDTEAFF
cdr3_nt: TGTGCCAGCTCACCGACTGACAGGGACACTGAAGCTTTCTTT

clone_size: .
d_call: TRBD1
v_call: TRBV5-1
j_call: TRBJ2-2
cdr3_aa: CASSSTGDTGELFF
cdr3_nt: TGCGCCAGCAGCTCGACAGGGGACACCGGGGAGCTGTTTTTT

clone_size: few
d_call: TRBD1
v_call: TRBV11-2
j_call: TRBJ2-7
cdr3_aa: CATGTGNYEQYF
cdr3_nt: TGTGCCACCGGGACAGGGAATTACGAGCAGTACTTC

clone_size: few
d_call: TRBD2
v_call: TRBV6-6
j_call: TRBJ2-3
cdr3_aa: CASSYSFGLAGSSTDTQYF
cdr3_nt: TGTGCCAGCAGTTACTCATTCGGACTAGCGGGGTCTAGCACAGATACGCAGTATTTT

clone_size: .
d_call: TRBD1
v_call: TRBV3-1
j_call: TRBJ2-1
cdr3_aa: CASTVGQGDYNEQFF
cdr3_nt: TGTGCCAGCACCGTTGGACAGGGGGACTACAATGAGCAGTTCTTC

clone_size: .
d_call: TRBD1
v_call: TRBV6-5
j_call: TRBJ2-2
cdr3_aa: CASSRGQGKLNTGELFF
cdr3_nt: TGTGCCAGCAGCCGCGGACAGGGAAAGTTGAACACCGGGGAGCTGTTTTTT

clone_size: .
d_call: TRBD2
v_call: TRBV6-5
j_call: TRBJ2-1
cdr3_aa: CASRGTSPNEQFF
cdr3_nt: TGTGCCAGCCGAGGGACTAGCCCCAATGAGCAGTTCTTC

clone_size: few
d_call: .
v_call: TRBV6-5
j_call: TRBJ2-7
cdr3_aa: CASSYGERSYEQYF
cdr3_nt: TGTGCCAGCAGTTACGGGGAGCGATCCTACGAGCAGTACTTC

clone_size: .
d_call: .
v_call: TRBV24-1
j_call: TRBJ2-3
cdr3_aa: CATSGGDGADTQYF
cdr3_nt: TGTGCCACCAGTGGGGGTGATGGGGCAGATACGCAGTATTTT

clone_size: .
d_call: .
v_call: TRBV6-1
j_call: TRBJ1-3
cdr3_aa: CASSELNSGNTIYF
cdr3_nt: TGTGCCAGCAGTGAGTTGAACAGCGGAAACACCATATATTTT

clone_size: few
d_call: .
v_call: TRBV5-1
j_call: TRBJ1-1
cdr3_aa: CASSYNKGRNTEAFF
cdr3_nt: TGCGCCAGCAGCTACAATAAGGGACGGAACACTGAAGCTTTCTTT

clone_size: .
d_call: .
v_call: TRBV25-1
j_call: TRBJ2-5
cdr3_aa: CASSEYQGTRGETQYF
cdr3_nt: TGTGCCAGCAGTGAATATCAGGGTACCCGGGGGGAGACCCAGTACTTC

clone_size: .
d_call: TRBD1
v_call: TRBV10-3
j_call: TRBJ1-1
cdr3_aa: CAISLQGARGTEAFF
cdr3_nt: TGTGCCATCAGTCTTCAGGGGGCCCGCGGCACTGAAGCTTTCTTT

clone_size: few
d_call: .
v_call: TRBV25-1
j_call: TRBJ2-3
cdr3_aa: CASSLQGGDTQYF
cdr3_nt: TGTGCCAGCAGTCTCCAGGGGGGAGATACGCAGTATTTT

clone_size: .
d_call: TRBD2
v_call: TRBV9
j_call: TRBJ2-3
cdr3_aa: CASSVASGGATQYF
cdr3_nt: TGTGCCAGCAGCGTAGCTAGCGGGGGGGCGACGCAGTATTTT

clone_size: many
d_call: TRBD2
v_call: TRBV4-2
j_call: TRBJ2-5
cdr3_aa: CASSNGGAFETQYF
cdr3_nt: TGTGCCAGCAGCAACGGGGGGGCCTTTGAGACCCAGTACTTC

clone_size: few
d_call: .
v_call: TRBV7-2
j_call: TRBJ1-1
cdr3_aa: CASSFRRDAEAFF
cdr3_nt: TGTGCCAGCAGCTTTAGGAGGGACGCTGAAGCTTTCTTT

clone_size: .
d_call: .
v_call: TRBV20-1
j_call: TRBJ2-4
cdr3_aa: CSARDRTIVWF
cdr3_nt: TGCAGTGCTAGAGACAGGACTATCGTCTGGTTC

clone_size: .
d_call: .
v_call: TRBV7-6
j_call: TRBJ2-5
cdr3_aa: CASSSYSRGETQYF
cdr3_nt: TGTGCCAGCAGCTCCTACTCCCGGGGAGAGACCCAGTACTTC

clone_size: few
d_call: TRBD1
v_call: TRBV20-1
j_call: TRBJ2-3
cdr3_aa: CRARTGTDTQYF
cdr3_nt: TGCAGGGCCCGGACAGGGACAGATACGCAGTATTTT

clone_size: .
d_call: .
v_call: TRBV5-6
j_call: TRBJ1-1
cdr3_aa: CASSLVAGALGTEAFF
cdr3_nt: TGTGCCAGCAGCTTGGTGGCAGGGGCTCTAGGCACTGAAGCTTTCTTT

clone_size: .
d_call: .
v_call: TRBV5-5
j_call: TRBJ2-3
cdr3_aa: CASSFRGVQFTDTQYF
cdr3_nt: TGTGCCAGCAGCTTTCGGGGTGTGCAGTTCACAGATACGCAGTATTTT

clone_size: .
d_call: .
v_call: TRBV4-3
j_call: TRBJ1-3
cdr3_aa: CASSLRFSTVNGNTIYF
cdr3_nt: TGCGCCAGCAGCCTCAGGTTTTCGACAGTCAATGGAAACACCATATATTTT

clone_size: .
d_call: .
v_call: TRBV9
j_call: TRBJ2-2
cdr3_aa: CASNRAYDGELFF
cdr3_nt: TGTGCCAGCAACAGGGCTTATGACGGGGAGCTGTTTTTT

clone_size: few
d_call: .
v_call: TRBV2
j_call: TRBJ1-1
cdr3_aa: CASRPGLTEAFF
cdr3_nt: TGTGCCAGCAGACCGGGGCTCACTGAAGCTTTCTTT

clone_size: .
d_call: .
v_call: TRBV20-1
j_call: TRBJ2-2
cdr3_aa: CSARDQPSSGELFF
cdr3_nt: TGCAGTGCTAGAGATCAACCTTCTAGCGGGGAGCTGTTTTTT

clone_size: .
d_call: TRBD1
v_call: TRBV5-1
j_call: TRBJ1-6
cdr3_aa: CASSSGQWGLGSPLHF
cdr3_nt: TGCGCCAGCAGCTCGGGACAGTGGGGACTTGGTTCACCCCTCCACTTT

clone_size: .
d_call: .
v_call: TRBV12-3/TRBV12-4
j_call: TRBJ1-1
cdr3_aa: CASSTGRGGEAFF
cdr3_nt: TGTGCCAGCAGCACGGGCCGGGGAGGTGAAGCTTTCTTT

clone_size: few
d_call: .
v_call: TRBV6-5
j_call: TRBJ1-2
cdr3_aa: CASSYRGVYGYTF
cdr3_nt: TGTGCCAGCAGTTACCGGGGGGTCTATGGCTACACCTTC

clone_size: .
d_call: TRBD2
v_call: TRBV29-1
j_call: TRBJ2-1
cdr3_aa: CSVEKGIAGTYNEQFF
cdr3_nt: TGCAGCGTTGAAAAGGGGATAGCGGGGACCTACAATGAGCAGTTCTTC

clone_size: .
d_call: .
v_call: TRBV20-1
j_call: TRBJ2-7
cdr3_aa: CSARGQLNSYEQYF
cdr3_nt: TGCAGTGCTAGAGGACAGCTTAACTCCTACGAGCAGTACTTC

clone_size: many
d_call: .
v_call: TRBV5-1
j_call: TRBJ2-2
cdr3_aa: CASGTPNTGELFF
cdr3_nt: TGCGCCAGCGGGACACCAAACACCGGGGAGCTGTTTTTT

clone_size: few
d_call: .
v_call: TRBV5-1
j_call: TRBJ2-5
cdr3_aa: CASSSGQTFQETQYF
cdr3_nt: TGCGCCAGCAGCTCCGGACAGACCTTCCAAGAGACCCAGTACTTC

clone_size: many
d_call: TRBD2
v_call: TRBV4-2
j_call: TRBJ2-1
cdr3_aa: CASSQDRAAGGNEQFF
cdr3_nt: TGTGCCAGCAGCCAAGATCGGGCAGCGGGGGGCAATGAGCAGTTCTTC

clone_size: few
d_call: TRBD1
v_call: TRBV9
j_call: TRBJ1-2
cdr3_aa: CASSQRTGTNYGYTF
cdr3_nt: TGTGCCAGCAGCCAGCGGACAGGGACTAACTATGGCTACACCTTC

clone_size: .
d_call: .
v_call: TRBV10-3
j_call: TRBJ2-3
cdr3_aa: CAIKGDPSSTDTQYF
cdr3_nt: TGTGCCATCAAGGGGGATCCTAGTAGCACAGATACGCAGTATTTT

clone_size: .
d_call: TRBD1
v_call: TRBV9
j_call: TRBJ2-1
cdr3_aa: CASSVEGAIPGEQFF
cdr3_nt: TGTGCCAGCAGCGTTGAGGGGGCAATACCGGGTGAGCAGTTCTTC

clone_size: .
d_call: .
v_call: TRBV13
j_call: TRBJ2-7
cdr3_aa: CVSSLLTAWDTSYEQYF
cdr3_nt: TGTGTCAGCAGCTTATTAACGGCGTGGGACACCTCCTACGAGCAGTACTTC

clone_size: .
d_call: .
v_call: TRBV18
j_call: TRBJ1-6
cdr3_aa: CASSPELSSPLHF
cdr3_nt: TGTGCCAGCTCACCGGAGTTAAGCTCACCCCTCCACTTT

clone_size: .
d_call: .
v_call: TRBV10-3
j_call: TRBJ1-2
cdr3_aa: CAISVQASDGYTF
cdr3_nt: TGTGCCATCAGTGTCCAGGCGTCGGATGGCTACACCTTC